This T cell receptor (beta chain) was identified in a study of immune cell composition in non-small cell lung cancer. Sequencing was performed with immunoSEQ multiplex PCR; in TCRdb, only in-frame clones are kept and a portion is missing. Here the sample spans fewer than 5,000 clones, around 70% being singletons. Normal lung was taken at the farthest possible site, at least 3 cm from tumour. Trimming left V 8 bases short and J 5 bases short, with 12 bases between. This CDR3 has 13 residues. Germline V gene sequence: CDR1 SNHLY, CDR2 FYNNEI. By frequency in the sample, this clone is medium-sized. The receptor comes from a human donor with non-small cell lung cancer. Sequencing was done on a sample of non-adjacent lung tissue. The chain uses TRBV2 and TRBJ2-2, with a possible D match to TRBD2 (5 bases). The CDR3 region is CASGGYSTGELFF. The CDR3 nucleotides are TGTGCCAGCGGAGGCTACTCAACCGGGGAGCTGTTTTTT. The entire variable domain, with the rest obtained from reference TRBV2 and TRBJ2-2, is as follows: EPEVTQTPSHQVTQMGQEVILRCVPISNHLYFYWYRQILGQKVEFLVSFYNNEISEKSEIFDDQFSVERPDGSNFTLKIRSTKLEDSAMYFCASGGYSTGELFFGEGSRLTVL.